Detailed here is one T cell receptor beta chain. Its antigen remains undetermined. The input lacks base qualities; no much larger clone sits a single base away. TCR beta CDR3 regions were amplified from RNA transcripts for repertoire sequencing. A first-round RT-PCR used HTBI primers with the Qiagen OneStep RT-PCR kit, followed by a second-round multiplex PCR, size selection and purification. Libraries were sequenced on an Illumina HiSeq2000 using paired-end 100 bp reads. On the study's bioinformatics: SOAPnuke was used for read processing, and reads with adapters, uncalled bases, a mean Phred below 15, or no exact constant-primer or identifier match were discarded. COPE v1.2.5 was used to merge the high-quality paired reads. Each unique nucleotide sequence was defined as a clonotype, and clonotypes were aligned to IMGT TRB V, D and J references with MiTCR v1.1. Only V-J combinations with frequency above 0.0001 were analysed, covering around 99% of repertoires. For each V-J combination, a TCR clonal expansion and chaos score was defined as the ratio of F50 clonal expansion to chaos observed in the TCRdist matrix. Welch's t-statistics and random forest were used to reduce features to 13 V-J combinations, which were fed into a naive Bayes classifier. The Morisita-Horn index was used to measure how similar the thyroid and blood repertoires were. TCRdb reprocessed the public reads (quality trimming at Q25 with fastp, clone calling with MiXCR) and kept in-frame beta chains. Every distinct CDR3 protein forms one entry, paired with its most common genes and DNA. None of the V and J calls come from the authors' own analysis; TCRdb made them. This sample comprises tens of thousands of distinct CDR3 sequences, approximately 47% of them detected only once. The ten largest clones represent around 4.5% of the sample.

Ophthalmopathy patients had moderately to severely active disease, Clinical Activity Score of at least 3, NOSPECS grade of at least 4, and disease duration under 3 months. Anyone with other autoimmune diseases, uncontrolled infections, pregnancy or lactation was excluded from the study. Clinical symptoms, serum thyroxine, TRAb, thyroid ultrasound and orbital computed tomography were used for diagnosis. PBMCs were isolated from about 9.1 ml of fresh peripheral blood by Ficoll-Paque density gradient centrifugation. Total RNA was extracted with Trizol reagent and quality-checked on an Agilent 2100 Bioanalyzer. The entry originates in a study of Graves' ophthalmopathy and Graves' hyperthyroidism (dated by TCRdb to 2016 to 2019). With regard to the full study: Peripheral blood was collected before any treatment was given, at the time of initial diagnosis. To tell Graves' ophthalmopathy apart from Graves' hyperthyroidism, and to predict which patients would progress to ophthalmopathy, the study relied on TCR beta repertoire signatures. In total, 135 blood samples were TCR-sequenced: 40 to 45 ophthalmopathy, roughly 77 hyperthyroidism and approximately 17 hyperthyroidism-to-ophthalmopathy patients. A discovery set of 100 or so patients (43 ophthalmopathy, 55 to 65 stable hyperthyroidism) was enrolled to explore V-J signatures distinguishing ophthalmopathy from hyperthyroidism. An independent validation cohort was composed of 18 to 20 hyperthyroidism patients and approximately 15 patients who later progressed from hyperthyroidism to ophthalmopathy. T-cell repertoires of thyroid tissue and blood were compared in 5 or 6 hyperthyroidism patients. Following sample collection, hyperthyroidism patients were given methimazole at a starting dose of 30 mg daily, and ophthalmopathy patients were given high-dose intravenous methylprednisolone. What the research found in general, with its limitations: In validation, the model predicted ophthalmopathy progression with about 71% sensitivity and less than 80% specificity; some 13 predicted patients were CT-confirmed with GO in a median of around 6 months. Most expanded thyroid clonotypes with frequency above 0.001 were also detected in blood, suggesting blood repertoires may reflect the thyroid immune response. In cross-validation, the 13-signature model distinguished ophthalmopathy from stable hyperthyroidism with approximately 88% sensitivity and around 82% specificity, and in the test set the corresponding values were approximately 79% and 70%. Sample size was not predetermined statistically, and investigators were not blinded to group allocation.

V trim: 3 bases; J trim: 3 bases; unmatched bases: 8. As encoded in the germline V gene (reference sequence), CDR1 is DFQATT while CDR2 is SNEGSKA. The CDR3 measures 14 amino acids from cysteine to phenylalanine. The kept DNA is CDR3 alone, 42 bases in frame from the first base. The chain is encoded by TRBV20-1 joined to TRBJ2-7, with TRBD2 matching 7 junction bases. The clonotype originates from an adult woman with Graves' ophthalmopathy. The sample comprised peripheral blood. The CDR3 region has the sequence CSASGLVANYEQYF. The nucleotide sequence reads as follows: TGCAGTGCTAGTGGACTAGTGGCTAACTACGAGCAGTACTTC.